The next 16 T cell receptor beta chains were all read from a single sample in a study of regulatory T cells in long-lasting Graves disease. Time point denoted: persistent/refractory GD, antithyroid drugs over 5 years with positive TRAb. The TCR library was made from RNA extracted from PBMCs. iRepertoire HTBI primers and Arm-PCR of CDR3 regions built TCR beta libraries. TCRdb reanalysed the multiplex PCR reads using MiXCR and keeps one entry per CDR3 protein. The sample yields 430,000 or so distinct CDR3 sequences, roughly a fifth seen once. The starting material was peripheral blood mononuclear cells (PBMCs), obtained when the disease was refractory, from a patient treated with antithyroid drugs. The receptors shown here come from a female donor with Graves disease.

The V and J genes are TRBV5-1 and TRBJ2-7, with 13 bases aligning to TRBD2. The CDR3 spans 16 residues. With 0 bases clipped from V and 3 bases from J, the junction kept 3 bases outside the gene matches. Germline V lookup: CDR1 SGHRS, CDR2 YFSETQ. In nucleotides, the CDR3 is TGCGCCAGCAGCTTGGGTGGGACTAGCGGGATCTACGAGCAGTACTTC. This encodes CASSLGGTSGIYEQYF.

There are a few counts of this clonotype. The chain couples TRBV7-9 to TRBJ2-7; D is unclear. The germline V and J ends were trimmed by 5 bases and 0 bases, with 11 bases remaining between them. CDR3 length: 14 amino acids. The germline V gene has CDR1 SEHNR and CDR2 FQNEAQ (reference sequence). The CDR3 DNA follows: TGTGCCAGCAGCGCAGACTGGAGCTCCTACGAGCAGTACTTC. This encodes CASSADWSSYEQYF.

This clonotype was picked up many times. The J gene is TRBJ1-6, the V gene TRBV2; 10 nucleotides match TRBD1. V dropped 6 bases and J dropped 9; count of bases not matched to a gene: 5. The CDR3 length is 14 residues. In germline, CDR1 is SNHLY, CDR2 FYNNEI. CDR3 protein: CASRDRGSASPLHF. The CDR3 nucleotides are TGTGCCAGCAGGGACAGGGGGTCTGCTTCACCCCTCCACTTT.

The table lists this clonotype with many counts. V usage is TRBV28 and J usage is TRBJ2-7; maybe TRBD1 (6 bases). Trimming removed 2 bases from V and 2 bases from J, with 13 bases in between. The CDR3 sequence is 15 residues long. Germline loops: CDR1 MDHEN, CDR2 SYDVKM. In DNA, the CDR3 is TGTGCCAGCAGTTTAGCAAACAGGGTAACCTACGAGCAGTACTTC. It specifies CASSLANRVTYEQYF.

The chain is built from TRBV18 and TRBJ1-4; TRBD1 is a possible D gene (5 bases). Trimming removed 4 bases at V and 4 bases at J, with 13 bases between. The CDR3 consists of 15 residues. Germline CDR1 reads KGHSH; CDR2 reads LQKENI. This chain's CDR3 is CASSLRGPYNEKLFF. The CDR3 DNA is TGTGCCAGCTCACTCCGGGGCCCATATAATGAAAAACTGTTTTTT. Complete variable domain (other parts from reference TRBV18 and TRBJ1-4): NAGVMQNPRHLVRRRGQEARLRCSPMKGHSHVYWYRQLPEEGLKFMVYLQKENIIDESGMPKERFSAEFPKEGPSILRIQQVVRGDSAAYFCASSLRGPYNEKLFFGSGTQLSVL.

This clonotype has at least ten counts. V gene TRBV6-1 combines with J gene TRBJ2-7; D might be TRBD2 (5 bases). CDR1 is MNHNS, CDR2 SASEGT, per germline. The V gene lost 7 bases and the J gene lost 2 bases, with 18 bases spanning the gap. CDR3 size: 15 residues. CDR3 coding DNA: TGTGCCAGCACTACCTCGGGATTCCTGACCTACGAGCAGTACTTC. Amino acid sequence: CASTTSGFLTYEQYF.

This chain's CDR3 is CASSLAGRGPSNEQFF. CDR3 bases: TGTGCCAGCAGCTTAGCGGGCCGGGGCCCAAGCAATGAGCAGTTCTTC. The chain uses TRBV7-9 and TRBJ2-1; D may be TRBD1 or TRBD2 (5 bases each). The germline CDR1 and CDR2 sequences are SEHNR and FQNEAQ (reference sequence). V was cut by 0 bases and J by 6 bases, with 15 bases left in between. The CDR3 length is 16 residues. Full variable domain (rest looked up from reference TRBV7-9 and TRBJ2-1): DTGVSQNPRHKITKRGQNVTFRCDPISEHNRLYWYRQTLGQGPEFLTYFQNEAQLEKSRLLSDRFSAERPKGSFSTLEIQRTEQGDSAMYLCASSLAGRGPSNEQFFGPGTRLTVL.

The genes are TRBV12-3 or TRBV12-4 and TRBJ2-7; a possible D gene is TRBD1 (5 bases). This CDR3 is built from 13 residues. Trimming cost V 6 bases and J 3 bases, with 12 bases left between them. CDR3 sequence (DNA): TGTGCCAGCAGCATCGACAGCCGCTACGAGCAGTACTTC. Amino acids: CASSIDSRYEQYF.

In this sample, this clonotype turned up many times. The chain uses TRBV10-3 and TRBJ1-1, with TRBD1 identical over 8 bases. Germline V gene data show CDR1 as ENHRY and CDR2 as SYGVKD. CDR3 size: 14 residues. The trim removed 7 bases at V and 5 bases at J, leaving 9 bases unmatched. CDR3 in amino acids: CAITTGTGRTEAFF. The CDR3, as DNA: TGTGCCATCACTACCGGGACAGGAAGAACTGAAGCTTTCTTT.

This clonotype was seen ten or more times. J is TRBJ1-2 and V is TRBV3-1; D unclear. From germline, CDR1 is LGHDT and CDR2 YNNKEL (reference sequence). This CDR3 is 12 amino acids long. Trimming pared 0 bases from V and 11 bases from J, leaving 10 bases between. As DNA, the CDR3 is TGTGCCAGCAGCCAAGAGGGAATGAGGTACACCTTC. Protein sequence: CASSQEGMRYTF.

This clonotype was recorded at least ten times. V and J are TRBV2 and TRBJ2-4; TRBD1 aligns across 9 bases. The V gene's germline CDR1 is SNHLY and CDR2 FYNNEI. This CDR3 is built from 16 residues. The J segment lost 0 bases and the V segment lost 3 bases, leaving 3 bases of the junction unmatched. As DNA, the CDR3 is TGTGCCAGCAGTGATGGGACAGGGATAGCCAAAAACATTCAGTACTTC. This codes for CASSDGTGIAKNIQYF.

The CDR3 loop is CASSLLGIPEAFF. The CDR3 DNA reads TGTGCCAGCAGTTTACTGGGGATCCCTGAAGCTTTCTTT. The chain recombines TRBV28 with TRBJ1-1; D call uncertain. Between the trimmed V and J ends, which lost 2 bases and 6 bases, there was a span of 10 bases. Germline lookup yields CDR1 MDHEN and CDR2 SYDVKM. The CDR3 is 13 residues long.

At least ten counts were recorded for this clonotype. For the CDR3, the DNA is TGTGCCAGCAGCCTCCGGCCATCGGGTCGCGGCAATCAGCCCCAGCATTTT. Its protein is CASSLRPSGRGNQPQHF. V usage is TRBV27 and J usage is TRBJ1-5; D is undetermined. Germline-derived CDR1 and CDR2 are MNHEY and SMNVEV (reference sequence). The CDR3 sequence is 17 residues long. V shed 6 bases and J shed 2 bases, with 20 bases lying between them.

This clonotype came up a few times. The chain employs TRBV29-1 and TRBJ1-6; possible D gene TRBD1, 5 bases. The ends were cut back, 7 bases at V and 7 bases at J, with 11 bases in the middle. The CDR3 is 12 residues long. Germline loops: CDR1 SQVTM, CDR2 ANQGSEA. The CDR3 is CSGDGRNSPLHF. The CDR3 nucleotides read TGCAGCGGGGACGGGAGAAATTCACCCCTCCACTTT.

This clonotype was observed a handful of times. The chain couples TRBV20-1 to TRBJ1-1; TRBD1 might be the D (6 bases). Germline CDR1 DFQATT, CDR2 SNEGSKA (reference sequence). V was shortened by 5 bases and J by 3 bases, with 16 bases between the two germline ends. CDR3 size: 14 residues. The CDR3 bases are TGCAGTGCTCCAAGCCAGGGGACTCACACTGAAGCTTTCTTT. This encodes CSAPSQGTHTEAFF.

At least ten counts were recorded for this clonotype. The V call is TRBV6-2 or TRBV6-3, the J call TRBJ2-7; 11 bases match TRBD1. Germline V CDR1 and CDR2: MNHEY, SVGEGT. The trim removed 5 bases at V and 3 bases at J, leaving 6 bases unmatched. There are 15 residues in the CDR3. The CDR3 DNA reads TGTGCCAGCAGTACCGGGACAGGGGGGTTCTACGAGCAGTACTTC. This encodes CASSTGTGGFYEQYF.